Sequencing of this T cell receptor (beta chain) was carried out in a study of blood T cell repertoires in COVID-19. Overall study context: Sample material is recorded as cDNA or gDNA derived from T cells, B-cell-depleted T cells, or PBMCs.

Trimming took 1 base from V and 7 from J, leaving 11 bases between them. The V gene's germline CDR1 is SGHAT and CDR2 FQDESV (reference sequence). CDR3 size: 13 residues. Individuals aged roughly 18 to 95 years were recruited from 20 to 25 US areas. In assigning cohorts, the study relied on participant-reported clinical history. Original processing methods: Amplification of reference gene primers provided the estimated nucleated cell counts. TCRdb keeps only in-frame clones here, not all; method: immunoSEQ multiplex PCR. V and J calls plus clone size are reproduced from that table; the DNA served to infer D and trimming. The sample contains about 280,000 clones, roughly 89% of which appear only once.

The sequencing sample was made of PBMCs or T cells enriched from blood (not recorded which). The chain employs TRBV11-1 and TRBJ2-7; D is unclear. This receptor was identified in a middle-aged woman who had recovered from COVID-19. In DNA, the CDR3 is TGTGCCAGCAGCTTAGGTCAGACTCGGGAGCAGTACTTC. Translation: CASSLGQTREQYF.